What follows is one TCR beta chain and its context. This sample was taken from a study of blood T cell repertoires in COVID-19. Study summary: From the United States, Italy and Spain came samples of acute and convalescent COVID-19. T cells, B-cell-depleted T cells, or PBMCs supplied cDNA or gDNA.

V shed 4 bases, J shed 5 bases, and the junction held 6 bases outside the gene matches. Germline CDR1 LGHNA, CDR2 YNFKEQ. CDR3 length: 14 amino acids. How the authors handled the data: Scientists estimated how many nucleated cells there were by amplifying reference gene primers. TCRdb's table, derived via immunoSEQ multiplex PCR, lists solely in-frame clones and lacks some. V, J and clone size are taken as reported in that table, and D and trimming were inferred from the DNA itself. The top ten clones hold approximately 0.95% of a sample with about 150,000 clones, about 91% of them seen once. The material sequenced was peripheral blood. This clonotype originated in a woman between 45 and 60 years old with acute or convalescent COVID-19. The chain links TRBV4-2 to TRBJ1-1, with 8 bases identical to TRBD1. DNA of the CDR3: TGTGCCAGCAGCCTTACAGGGGGGAGAACTGAAGCTTTCTTT. Translating gives CASSLTGGRTEAFF.